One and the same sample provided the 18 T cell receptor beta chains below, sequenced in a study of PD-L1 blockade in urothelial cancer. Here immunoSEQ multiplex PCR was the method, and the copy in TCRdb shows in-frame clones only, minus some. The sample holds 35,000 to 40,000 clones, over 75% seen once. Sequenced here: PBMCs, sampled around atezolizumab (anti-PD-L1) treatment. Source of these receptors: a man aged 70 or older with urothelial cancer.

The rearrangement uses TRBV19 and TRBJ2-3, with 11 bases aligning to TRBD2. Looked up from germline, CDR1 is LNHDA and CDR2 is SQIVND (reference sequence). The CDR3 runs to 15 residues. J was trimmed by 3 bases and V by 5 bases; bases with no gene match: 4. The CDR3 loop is CASSRTSGGTDTQYF. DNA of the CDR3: TGTGCCAGTAGTCGTACTAGCGGGGGAACAGATACGCAGTATTTT.

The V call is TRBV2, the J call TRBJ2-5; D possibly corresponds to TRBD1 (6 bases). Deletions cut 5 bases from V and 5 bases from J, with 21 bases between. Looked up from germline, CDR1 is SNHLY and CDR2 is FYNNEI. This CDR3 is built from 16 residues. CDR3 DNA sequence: TGTGCCAGCAGTCCCCCGGGACAACGTGCCGTGGAGACCCAGTACTTC. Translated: CASSPPGQRAVETQYF. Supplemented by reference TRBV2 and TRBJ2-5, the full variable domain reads EPEVTQTPSHQVTQMGQEVILRCVPISNHLYFYWYRQILGQKVEFLVSFYNNEISEKSEIFDDQFSVERPDGSNFTLKIRSTKLEDSAMYFCASSPPGQRAVETQYFGPGTRLLVL.

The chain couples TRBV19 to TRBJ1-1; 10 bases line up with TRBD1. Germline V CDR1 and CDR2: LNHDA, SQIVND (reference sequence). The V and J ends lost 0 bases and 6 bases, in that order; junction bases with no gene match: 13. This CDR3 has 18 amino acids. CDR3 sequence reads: CASSIELLRDRGIPEAFF. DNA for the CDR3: TGTGCCAGTAGTATAGAGCTTCTACGGGACAGGGGAATTCCTGAAGCTTTCTTT.

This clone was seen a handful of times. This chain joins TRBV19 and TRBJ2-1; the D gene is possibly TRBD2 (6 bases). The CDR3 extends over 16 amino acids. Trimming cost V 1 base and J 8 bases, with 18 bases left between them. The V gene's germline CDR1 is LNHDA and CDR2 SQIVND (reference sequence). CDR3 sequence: CASSIGRGNGVDEQFF. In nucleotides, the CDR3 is TGTGCCAGTAGTATAGGGCGCGGGAATGGAGTCGATGAGCAGTTCTTC.

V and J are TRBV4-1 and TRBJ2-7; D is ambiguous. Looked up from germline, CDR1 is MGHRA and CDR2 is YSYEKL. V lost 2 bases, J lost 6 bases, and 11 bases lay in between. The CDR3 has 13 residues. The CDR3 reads CASSQPIFGEQYF. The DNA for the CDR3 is TGCGCCAGCAGCCAACCAATATTCGGCGAGCAGTACTTC.

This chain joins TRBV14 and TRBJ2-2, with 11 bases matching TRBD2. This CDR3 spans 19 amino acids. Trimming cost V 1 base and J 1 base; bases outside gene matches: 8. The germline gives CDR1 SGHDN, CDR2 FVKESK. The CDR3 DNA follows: TGTGCCAGCAGCCAAGGCGAGGTAGCGGGGGGGATGAACACCGGGGAGCTGTTTTTT. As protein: CASSQGEVAGGMNTGELFF.

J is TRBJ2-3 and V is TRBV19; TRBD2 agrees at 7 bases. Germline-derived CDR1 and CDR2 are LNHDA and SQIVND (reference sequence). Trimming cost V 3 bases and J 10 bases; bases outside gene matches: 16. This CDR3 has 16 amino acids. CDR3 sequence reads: CASSIATSQSRTAQYF. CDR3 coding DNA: TGTGCCAGTAGTATTGCGACTAGCCAATCCAGAACGGCGCAGTATTTT.

The CDR3 coding sequence is TGCGCCAGCAGCTTGTCAGGGAATCGAAATCAGCCCCAGCATTTT. Encoded protein: CASSLSGNRNQPQHF. The gene calls are TRBV5-1 and TRBJ1-5; D might be TRBD1 (5 bases). V was cut by 1 base and J by 4 bases, with 12 bases left in between. The CDR3 loop spans 15 amino acids. CDR1 is SGHRS and CDR2 is YFSETQ in the germline V gene. The full variable domain, completed using reference TRBV5-1 and TRBJ1-5, is KAGVTQTPRYLIKTRGQQVTLSCSPISGHRSVSWYQQTPGQGLQFLFEYFSETQRNKGNFPGRFSGRQFSNSRSEMNVSTLELGDSALYLCASSLSGNRNQPQHFGDGTRLSIL.

The CDR3 nucleotides are TGTGCCAGCAGCTTTATTCCAGGGGAGGGGAACACTGAAGCTTTCTTT. Translated: CASSFIPGEGNTEAFF. The chain is built from TRBV7-9 and TRBJ1-1, with D perhaps TRBD1 (6 bases). V was clipped by 3 bases and J by 1 base, with 15 bases between them. CDR3 length: 16 amino acids. Germline V gene data show CDR1 as SEHNR and CDR2 as FQNEAQ (reference sequence).

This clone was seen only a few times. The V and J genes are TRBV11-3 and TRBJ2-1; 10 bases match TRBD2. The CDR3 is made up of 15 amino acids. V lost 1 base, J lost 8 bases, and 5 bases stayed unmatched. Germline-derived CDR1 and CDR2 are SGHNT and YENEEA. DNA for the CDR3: TGTGCCAGCAGCTTAGGTCCTAGCGGGGGCCATGAGCAGTTCTTC. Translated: CASSLGPSGGHEQFF.

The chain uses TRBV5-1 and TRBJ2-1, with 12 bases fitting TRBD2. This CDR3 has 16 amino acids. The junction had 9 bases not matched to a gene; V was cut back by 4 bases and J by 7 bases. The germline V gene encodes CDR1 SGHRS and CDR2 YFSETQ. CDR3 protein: CASSPSLAGGINEQFF. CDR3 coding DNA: TGCGCCAGCAGCCCGTCCCTAGCGGGGGGGATAAATGAGCAGTTCTTC.

The CDR3 nucleotides are TGTGCCAGCAGTGGAACCGGGACAGCCTACAATGAGCAGTTCTTC. Amino acids: CASSGTGTAYNEQFF. The chain has TRBV6-1 and TRBJ2-1; 7 nucleotides line up with TRBD1. Germline lookup yields CDR1 MNHNS and CDR2 SASEGT. V lost 4 bases to trimming and J lost 2 bases; unmatched junction nucleotides: 5. The CDR3 is 15 residues long.

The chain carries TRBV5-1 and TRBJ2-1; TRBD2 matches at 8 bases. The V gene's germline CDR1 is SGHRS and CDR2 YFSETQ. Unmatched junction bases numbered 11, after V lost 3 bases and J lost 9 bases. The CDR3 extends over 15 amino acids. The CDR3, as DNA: TGCGCCAGCAGCTCGTTCAGCGGGGGTAGTGGTGAGCAGTTCTTC. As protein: CASSSFSGGSGEQFF.

The CDR3 is CASSLDRGRDEQYF. The DNA for the CDR3 is TGCGCCAGCAGCTTGGACAGGGGACGGGACGAGCAGTACTTC. V gene TRBV5-1 combines with J gene TRBJ2-7, with 7 bases lining up with TRBD1. Germline V lookup: CDR1 SGHRS, CDR2 YFSETQ. J was trimmed by 5 bases and V by 0 bases; bases with no gene match: 5. The CDR3 loop spans 14 amino acids.

The CDR3 is CASRDHQGADYGYTF. The CDR3 DNA reads TGTGCCAGCAGAGACCACCAGGGGGCCGACTATGGCTACACCTTC. The V gene is TRBV2, the J gene TRBJ1-2; 8 positions agree with TRBD1. The germline V gene has CDR1 SNHLY and CDR2 FYNNEI. This CDR3 is built from 15 residues. Germline trimming cut 6 bases from V and 3 bases from J; bases unmatched to any gene: 9.

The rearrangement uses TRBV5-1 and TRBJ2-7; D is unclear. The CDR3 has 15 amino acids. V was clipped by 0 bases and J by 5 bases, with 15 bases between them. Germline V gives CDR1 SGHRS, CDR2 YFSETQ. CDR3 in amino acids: CASSLGTRVADEQYF. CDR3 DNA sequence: TGCGCCAGCAGCTTGGGCACACGGGTCGCTGACGAGCAGTACTTC. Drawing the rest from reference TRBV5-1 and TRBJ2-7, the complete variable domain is KAGVTQTPRYLIKTRGQQVTLSCSPISGHRSVSWYQQTPGQGLQFLFEYFSETQRNKGNFPGRFSGRQFSNSRSEMNVSTLELGDSALYLCASSLGTRVADEQYFGPGTRLTVT.

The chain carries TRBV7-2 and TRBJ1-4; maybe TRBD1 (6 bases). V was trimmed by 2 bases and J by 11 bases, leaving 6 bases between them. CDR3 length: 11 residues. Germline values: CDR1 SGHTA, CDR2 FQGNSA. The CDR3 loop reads CASSLQGKLFF. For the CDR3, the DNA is TGTGCCAGCAGCTTACAGGGGAAACTGTTTTTT.

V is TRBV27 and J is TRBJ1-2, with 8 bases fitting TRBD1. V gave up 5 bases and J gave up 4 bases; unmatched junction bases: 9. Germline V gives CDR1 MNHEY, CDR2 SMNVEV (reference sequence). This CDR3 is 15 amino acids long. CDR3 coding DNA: TGTGCCAGCAGTCTCGATACAGGGGGGTTCTATGGCTACACCTTC. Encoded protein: CASSLDTGGFYGYTF.